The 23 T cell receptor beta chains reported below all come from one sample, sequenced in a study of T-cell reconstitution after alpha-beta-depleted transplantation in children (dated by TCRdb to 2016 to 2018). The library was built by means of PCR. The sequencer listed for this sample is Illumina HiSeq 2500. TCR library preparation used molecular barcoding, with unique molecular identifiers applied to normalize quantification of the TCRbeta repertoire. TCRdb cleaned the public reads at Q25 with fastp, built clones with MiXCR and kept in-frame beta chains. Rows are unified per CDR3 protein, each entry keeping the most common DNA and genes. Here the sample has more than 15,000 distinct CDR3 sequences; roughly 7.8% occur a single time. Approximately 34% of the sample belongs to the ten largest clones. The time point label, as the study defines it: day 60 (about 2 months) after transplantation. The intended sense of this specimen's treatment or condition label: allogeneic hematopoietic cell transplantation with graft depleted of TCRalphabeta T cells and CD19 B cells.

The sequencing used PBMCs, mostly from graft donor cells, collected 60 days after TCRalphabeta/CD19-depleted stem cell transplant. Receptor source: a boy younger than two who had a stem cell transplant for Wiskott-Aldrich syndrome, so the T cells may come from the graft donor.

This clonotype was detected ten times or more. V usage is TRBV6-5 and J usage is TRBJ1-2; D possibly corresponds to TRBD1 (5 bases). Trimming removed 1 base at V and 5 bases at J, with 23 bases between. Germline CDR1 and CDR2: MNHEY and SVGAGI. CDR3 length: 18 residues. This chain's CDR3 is CASSYCDSRRFLRYGYTF. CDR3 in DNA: TGTGCCAGCAGTTACTGCGACAGCCGGCGGTTTCTAAGATATGGCTACACCTTC.

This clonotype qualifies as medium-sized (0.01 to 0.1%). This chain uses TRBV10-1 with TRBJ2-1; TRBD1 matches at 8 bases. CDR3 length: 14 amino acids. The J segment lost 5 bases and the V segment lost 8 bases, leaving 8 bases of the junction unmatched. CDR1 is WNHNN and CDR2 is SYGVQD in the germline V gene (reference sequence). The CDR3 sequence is CASGTGPTHNEQFF. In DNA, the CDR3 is TGCGCCAGCGGGACAGGCCCTACCCACAATGAGCAGTTCTTC.

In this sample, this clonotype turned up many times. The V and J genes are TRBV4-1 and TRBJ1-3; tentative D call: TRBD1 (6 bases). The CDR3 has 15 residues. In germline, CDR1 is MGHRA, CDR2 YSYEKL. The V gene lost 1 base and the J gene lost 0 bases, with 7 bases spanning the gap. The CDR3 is CASSQGTVSGNTIYF. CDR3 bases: TGCGCCAGCAGCCAAGGGACAGTCTCTGGAAACACCATATATTTT.

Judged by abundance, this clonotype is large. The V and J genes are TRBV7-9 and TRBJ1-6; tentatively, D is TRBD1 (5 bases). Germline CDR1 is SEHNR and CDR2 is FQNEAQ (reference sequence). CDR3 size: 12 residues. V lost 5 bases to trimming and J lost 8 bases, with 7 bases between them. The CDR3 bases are TGTGCCAGCAGCCAAGGGGATTCACCCCTCCACTTT. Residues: CASSQGDSPLHF.

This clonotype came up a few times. The CDR3 sequence: CASSEYRAAYNEQFF. The CDR3 coding sequence is TGTGCCAGCAGTGAATACCGAGCCGCATACAATGAGCAGTTCTTC. V and J are TRBV25-1 and TRBJ2-1; D is ambiguous. V lost 0 bases to trimming and J lost 4 bases, with 10 bases between them. CDR1 and CDR2 from the germline V gene are MGHDK and SYGVNS. The CDR3 extends over 15 amino acids.

CDR3 DNA: TGTGCCAGCAGCTTACCTAGCGGGAGGGTAGAAGAGACCCAGTACTTC. Its translation: CASSLPSGRVEETQYF. This chain connects TRBV7-4 to TRBJ2-5; 12 bases are shared with TRBD2. This CDR3 is 16 amino acids long. Per germline, CDR1 SGHVT and CDR2 SQSDAQ. Trimming removed 2 bases from V and 3 bases from J; junction bases left unmatched: 4. Full variable domain (remainder filled in from reference TRBV7-4 and TRBJ2-5): GAGVSQSPRYKVAKRGRDVALRCDSISGHVTLYWYRQTLGQGSEVLTYSQSDAQRDKSGRPSGRFSAERPERSVSTLKIQRTEQGDSAVYLCASSLPSGRVEETQYFGPGTRLLVL.

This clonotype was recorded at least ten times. The DNA of the CDR3 is TGTGCCAGCAGTGTACGGGACAGGGGGAGCTCCTACAATGAGCAGTTCTTC. Amino acids: CASSVRDRGSSYNEQFF. The rearrangement links TRBV6-1 to TRBJ2-1; 11 bases map to TRBD1. CDR1 and CDR2 from the germline V gene are MNHNS and SASEGT. The CDR3 is 17 amino acids. V lost 4 bases to trimming and J lost 0 bases; unmatched junction nucleotides: 5.

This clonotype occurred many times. The CDR3 nucleotides are TGTGCCGGAACGATATCGAGCACAGATACGCAGTATTTT. It translates to CAGTISSTDTQYF. The V gene is TRBV30, the J gene TRBJ2-3; D gene uncertain. The CDR3 length is 13 residues. V was trimmed by 8 bases and J by 0 bases, leaving 12 bases between them. Germline V CDR1 and CDR2: GTSNPN, SVGIG (reference sequence).

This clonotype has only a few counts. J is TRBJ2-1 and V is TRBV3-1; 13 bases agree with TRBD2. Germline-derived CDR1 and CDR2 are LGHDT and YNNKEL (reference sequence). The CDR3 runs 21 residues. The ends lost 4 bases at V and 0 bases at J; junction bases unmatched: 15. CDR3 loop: CASSRLPKGLAGVYSYNEQFF. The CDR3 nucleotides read TGTGCCAGCAGCCGACTCCCAAAAGGACTAGCGGGAGTTTACTCCTACAATGAGCAGTTCTTC.

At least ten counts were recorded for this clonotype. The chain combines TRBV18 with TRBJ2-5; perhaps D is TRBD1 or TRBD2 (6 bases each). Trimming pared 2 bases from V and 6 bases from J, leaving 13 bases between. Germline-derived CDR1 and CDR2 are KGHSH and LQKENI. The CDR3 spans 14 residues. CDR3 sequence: CASSPIGGQQTQYF. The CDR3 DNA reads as TGTGCCAGCTCACCAATTGGGGGGCAGCAGACCCAGTACTTC.

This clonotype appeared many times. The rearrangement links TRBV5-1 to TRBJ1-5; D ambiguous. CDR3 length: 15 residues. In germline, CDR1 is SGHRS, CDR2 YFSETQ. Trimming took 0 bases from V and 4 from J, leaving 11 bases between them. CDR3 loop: CASSLVPGWNQPQHF. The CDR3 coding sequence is TGCGCCAGCAGCTTGGTGCCAGGCTGGAATCAGCCCCAGCATTTT.

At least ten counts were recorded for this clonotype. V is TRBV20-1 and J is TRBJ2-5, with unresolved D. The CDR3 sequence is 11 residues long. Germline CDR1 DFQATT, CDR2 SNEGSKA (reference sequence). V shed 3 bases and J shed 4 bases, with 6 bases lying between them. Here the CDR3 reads CSASMRETQYF. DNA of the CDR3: TGCAGTGCTAGTATGCGAGAGACCCAGTACTTC.

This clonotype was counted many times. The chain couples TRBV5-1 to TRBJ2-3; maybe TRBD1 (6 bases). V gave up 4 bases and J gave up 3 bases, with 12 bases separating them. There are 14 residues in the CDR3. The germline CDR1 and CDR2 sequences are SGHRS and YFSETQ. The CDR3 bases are TGCGCCAGCAGCGCCGCGGACAGTACAGATACGCAGTATTTT. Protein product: CASSAADSTDTQYF. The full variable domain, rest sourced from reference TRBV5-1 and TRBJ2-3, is KAGVTQTPRYLIKTRGQQVTLSCSPISGHRSVSWYQQTPGQGLQFLFEYFSETQRNKGNFPGRFSGRQFSNSRSEMNVSTLELGDSALYLCASSAADSTDTQYFGPGTRLTVL.

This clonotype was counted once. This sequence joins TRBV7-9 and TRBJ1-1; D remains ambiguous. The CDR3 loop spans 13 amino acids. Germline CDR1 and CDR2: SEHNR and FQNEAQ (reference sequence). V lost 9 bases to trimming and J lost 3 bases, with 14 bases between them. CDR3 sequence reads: CARGHGLDTEAFF. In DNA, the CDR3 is TGTGCCAGGGGCCACGGGCTGGACACTGAAGCTTTCTTT.

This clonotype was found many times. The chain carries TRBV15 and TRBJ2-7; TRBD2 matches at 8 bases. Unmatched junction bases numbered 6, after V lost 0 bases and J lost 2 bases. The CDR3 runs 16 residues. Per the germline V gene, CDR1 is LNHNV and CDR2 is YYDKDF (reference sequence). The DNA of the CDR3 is TGTGCCACCAGCAGAGATCTCAGCGGGGGAACCTACGAGCAGTACTTC. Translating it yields CATSRDLSGGTYEQYF.

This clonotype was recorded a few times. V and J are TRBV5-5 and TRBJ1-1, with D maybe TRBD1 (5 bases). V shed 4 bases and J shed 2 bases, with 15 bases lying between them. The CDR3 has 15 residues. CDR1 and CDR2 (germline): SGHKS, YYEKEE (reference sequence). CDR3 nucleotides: TGTGCCAGCAGCCGTCCGGGACGGATAAACACTGAAGCTTTCTTT. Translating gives CASSRPGRINTEAFF.

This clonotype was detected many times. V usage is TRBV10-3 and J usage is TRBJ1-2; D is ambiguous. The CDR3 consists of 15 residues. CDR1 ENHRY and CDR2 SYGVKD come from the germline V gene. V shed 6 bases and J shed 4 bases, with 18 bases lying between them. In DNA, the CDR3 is TGTGCCATCAGACCATTCGCCGGTCTCCTCTATGGCTACACCTTC. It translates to CAIRPFAGLLYGYTF.

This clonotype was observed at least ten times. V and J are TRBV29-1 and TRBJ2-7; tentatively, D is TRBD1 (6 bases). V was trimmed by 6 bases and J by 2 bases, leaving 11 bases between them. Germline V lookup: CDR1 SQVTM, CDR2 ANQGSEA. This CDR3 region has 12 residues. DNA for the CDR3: TGCAGCGTAACCGGACAGACCTACGAGCAGTACTTC. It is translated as CSVTGQTYEQYF.

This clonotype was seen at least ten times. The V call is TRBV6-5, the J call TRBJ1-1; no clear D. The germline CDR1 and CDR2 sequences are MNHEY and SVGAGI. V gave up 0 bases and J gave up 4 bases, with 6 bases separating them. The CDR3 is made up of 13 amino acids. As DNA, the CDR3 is TGTGCCAGCAGTTACTCAATGGCCACTGAAGCTTTCTTT. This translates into CASSYSMATEAFF.

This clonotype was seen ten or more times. The CDR3, as DNA: TGCAGTGCTAGAGAAGGCGGGAGGAGATCACCCCTCCACTTT. Translating gives CSAREGGRRSPLHF. V and J are TRBV20-1 and TRBJ1-6; D remains ambiguous. V was cut by 0 bases and J by 10 bases, with 13 bases left in between. This CDR3 is built from 14 residues. CDR1 is DFQATT, CDR2 SNEGSKA, per germline (reference sequence).

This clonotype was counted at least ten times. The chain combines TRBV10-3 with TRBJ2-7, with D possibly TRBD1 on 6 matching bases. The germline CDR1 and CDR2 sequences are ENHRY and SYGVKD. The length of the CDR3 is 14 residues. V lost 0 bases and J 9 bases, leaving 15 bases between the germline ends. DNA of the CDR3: TGTGCCATCAGTGAGTCGGGGGCCCATCGGTTGCAGTACTTC. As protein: CAISESGAHRLQYF.

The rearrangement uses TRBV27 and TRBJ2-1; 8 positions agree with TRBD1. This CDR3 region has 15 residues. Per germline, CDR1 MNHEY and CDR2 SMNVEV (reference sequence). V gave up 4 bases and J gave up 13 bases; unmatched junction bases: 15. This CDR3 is CASSSPGTTGGYQFF. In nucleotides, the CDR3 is TGTGCCAGCAGTTCTCCCGGGACCACAGGGGGATATCAGTTCTTC.

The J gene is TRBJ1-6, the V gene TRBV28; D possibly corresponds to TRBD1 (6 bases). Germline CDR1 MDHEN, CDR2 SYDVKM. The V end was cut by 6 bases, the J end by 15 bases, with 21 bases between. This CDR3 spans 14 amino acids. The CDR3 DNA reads TGTGCCAGCAGACAGGACAGCGGATTCGACCTCCTCCACTTT. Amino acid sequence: CASRQDSGFDLLHF.